This T cell receptor beta chain was identified during a study of Graves' ophthalmopathy and Graves' hyperthyroidism. Amplification targeted the TCR beta CDR3 regions, with RNA transcripts as the source material. The first round was an RT-PCR with HTBI primers, and the second round was a multiplex PCR. TCRdb reprocessed the multiplex PCR reads with MiXCR, giving one entry per CDR3 protein. The sample has approximately 700,000 distinct CDR3 sequences, approximately 40% seen once. Physicians reached a diagnosis by relying on clinical symptoms, serum thyroxine, TRAb, thyroid ultrasound and orbital computed tomography. The CDR3 is 17 amino acids. The germline CDR1 and CDR2 sequences are SGHTA and FQGNSA. The V end lost 1 base, the J end lost 4 bases, and 16 bases lay between the germline ends.

The chain carries TRBV7-2 and TRBJ2-2, with TRBD1 as a possible D gene (6 bases). The clonotype comes from an adult man with Graves' ophthalmopathy. The sequenced material came from peripheral blood. Here the CDR3 reads CASSLVGAGVVTGELFF. The CDR3 nucleotides read TGTGCCAGCAGCTTAGTTGGGGCAGGGGTGGTCACCGGGGAGCTGTTTTTT.